These 20 T cell receptor beta chains were sequenced from one sample in a study of OX40 agonist ivuxolimab in advanced cancers. TCRdb keeps only in-frame clones here, not all; method: immunoSEQ multiplex PCR. The top ten hold 3% to 4% of the sample, which has 100,000 or so clones, 70% to 85% seen once. The sequences come from CD4+ or CD8+ T cells sorted from blood, collected in a trial of the OX40 agonist ivuxolimab. These receptors all stem from an adult with an advanced solid tumor such as melanoma, head and neck, liver or kidney cancer.

CDR3 sequence: CASSFPSGTAPGGQYF. CDR3 bases: TGTGCCAGCAGCTTTCCCTCCGGGACAGCCCCCGGTGGGCAGTACTTC. The rearrangement joins TRBV7-2 to TRBJ2-7; 7 bases agree with TRBD1. The CDR3 consists of 16 residues. V trimming: 3 bases; J trimming: 9 bases; junction bases outside the gene matches: 17. Germline loops: CDR1 SGHTA, CDR2 FQGNSA.

V usage is TRBV7-3 and J usage is TRBJ2-2; 11 nucleotides line up with TRBD2. Per the germline V gene, CDR1 is SGHTA and CDR2 is FQGTGA. The V and J ends lost 7 bases and 7 bases, in that order; junction bases with no gene match: 5. The CDR3 loop spans 14 amino acids. Here the CDR3 reads CASTRGLADGELFF. The DNA of the CDR3 is TGTGCCAGCACCCGGGGACTAGCGGACGGGGAGCTGTTTTTT.

As regards this clone: The junction shows a germline mismatch at one end, possibly a read error. The rearrangement joins TRBV7-2 to TRBJ2-2, with D perhaps assigned TRBD1 or TRBD2 (6 bases each). Germline CDR1 reads SGHTA; CDR2 reads FQGNSA. The CDR3 is 16 amino acids. The CDR3 bases are TGTGCCGGCAGCTCCCGGGGGCTTTTGAACACCGGGGAGCTGTTTTTT. Protein product: CAGSSRGLLNTGELFF.

The V gene is TRBV2, the J gene TRBJ2-5, with a weak D call TRBD1 (6 bases). Looked up from germline, CDR1 is SNHLY and CDR2 is FYNNEI. The germline V and J ends were trimmed by 7 bases and 3 bases, with 9 bases remaining between them. The CDR3 spans 12 residues. The CDR3 loop is CASNPGEETQYF. DNA of the CDR3: TGTGCCAGCAATCCAGGGGAAGAGACCCAGTACTTC. The variable domain in full, completed from reference TRBV2 and TRBJ2-5, reads EPEVTQTPSHQVTQMGQEVILRCVPISNHLYFYWYRQILGQKVEFLVSFYNNEISEKSEIFDDQFSVERPDGSNFTLKIRSTKLEDSAMYFCASNPGEETQYFGPGTRLLVL.

This clone was seen a handful of times. The germline gene is not matched at one end of the junction; a read error may be the cause. V is TRBV14 and J is TRBJ1-4; D not resolved. The CDR3 loop spans 13 amino acids. CDR1 and CDR2 from the germline V gene are SGHDN and FVKESK. The DNA for the CDR3 is TGTGCCAGCAGCCAAAGCGGCGCCGAAACACTGTTTTTT. Amino acid sequence: CASSQSGAETLFF.

The rearrangement joins TRBV19 to TRBJ2-7, with D perhaps TRBD1 (5 bases). Germline assignment: CDR1 LNHDA and CDR2 SQIVND (reference sequence). The V gene lost 2 bases and the J gene lost 5 bases, with 10 bases spanning the gap. The CDR3 runs 13 residues. CDR3 bases: TGTGCCAGTAGTATACAGGGTCGGGACGAGCAGTACTTC. This sequence encodes CASSIQGRDEQYF.

The chain has TRBV7-6 and TRBJ2-7, with 11 bases identical to TRBD2. The CDR3 sequence is 19 residues long. Germline CDR1 SGHVS, CDR2 FNYEAQ. V shed 0 bases, J shed 6 bases, and the junction held 16 bases outside the gene matches. This CDR3 reads CASSLAPILGSGRDREQYF. DNA for the CDR3: TGTGCCAGCAGCTTAGCCCCGATCCTCGGTAGCGGGAGGGATCGCGAGCAGTACTTC.

CDR3 coding DNA: TGTGCCAGCAGCTTAGGGCGGGTCTCCTACAATGAGCAGTTCTTC. Translating gives CASSLGRVSYNEQFF. The chain carries TRBV7-8 and TRBJ2-1, with D perhaps matching TRBD2 (5 bases). CDR3 length: 15 amino acids. Germline V CDR1 and CDR2: SGHVS, FQNEAQ. The V gene lost 1 base and the J gene lost 0 bases, with 7 bases spanning the gap.

This clone occurred many times. The chain combines TRBV7-9 with TRBJ1-3; D is perhaps TRBD1 (5 bases). The CDR3 has 14 amino acids. Looked up from germline, CDR1 is SEHNR and CDR2 is FQNEAQ (reference sequence). Between the trimmed V and J ends, which lost 3 bases and 0 bases, there was a span of 6 bases. CDR3 region: CASSLDISGNTIYF. CDR3 coding DNA: TGTGCCAGCAGCTTGGACATCTCTGGAAACACCATATATTTT.

The chain combines TRBV18 with TRBJ2-5; perhaps TRBD1 as D (5 bases). The germline V gene encodes CDR1 KGHSH and CDR2 LQKENI. CDR3 length: 18 amino acids. The ends were cut back, 0 bases at V and 2 bases at J, with 19 bases in the middle. The CDR3 region has the DNA TGTGCCAGCTCACCACCTATTACAATGGGGCCTTTACAAGAGACCCAGTACTTC. Its protein product is CASSPPITMGPLQETQYF.

The chain recombines TRBV6-5 with TRBJ1-1, with TRBD1 as a possible D gene (5 bases). V shed 11 bases and J shed 4 bases, with 17 bases lying between them. Germline CDR1 and CDR2: MNHEY and SVGAGI. The CDR3 is 13 amino acids. The chain's CDR3 is CAAQGQGGTEAFF. The CDR3 bases are TGTGCCGCCCAGGGCCAGGGAGGCACTGAAGCTTTCTTT.

The chain combines TRBV27 with TRBJ1-5; D remains ambiguous. CDR1 is MNHEY and CDR2 is SMNVEV in the germline V gene (reference sequence). With 4 bases removed from V and 1 base from J, the gap between germline ends came to 5 bases. The CDR3 covers 13 residues. CDR3 sequence (DNA): TGTGCCAGCAGTTCAACCAGCAATCAGCCCCAGCATTTT. Protein sequence: CASSSTSNQPQHF.

CDR3 region: CASSPSATVGLVLFF. CDR3 coding DNA: TGTGCCAGCAGTCCAAGCGCCACAGTCGGTTTAGTTCTGTTTTTT. V gene TRBV7-9 combines with J gene TRBJ1-4; D is uncertain. Per germline, CDR1 SEHNR and CDR2 FQNEAQ (reference sequence). The ends were cut back, 6 bases at V and 14 bases at J, with 25 bases in the middle. CDR3 length: 15 residues.

The V gene is TRBV2, the J gene TRBJ1-2; 10 bases align to TRBD1. Germline values: CDR1 SNHLY, CDR2 FYNNEI. This CDR3 region has 15 residues. Trimming took 6 bases from V and 8 from J; bases not matched to a gene: 12. The CDR3 region is CASRQQTGGLWGYTF. DNA for the CDR3: TGTGCCAGCAGACAACAGACAGGGGGCTTGTGGGGCTACACCTTC.

The chain carries TRBV5-5 and TRBJ1-5; possibly TRBD1 for D (5 bases). The germline V gene encodes CDR1 SGHKS and CDR2 YYEKEE (reference sequence). V lost 0 bases, J lost 5 bases, and 9 bases lay in between. The CDR3 is 14 amino acids. The CDR3 nucleotides are TGTGCCAGCAGCTTGGGGGGAGGGGATCAGCCCCAGCATTTT. Encoded protein: CASSLGGGDQPQHF.

This clone appeared a few times. The chain recombines TRBV11-2 with TRBJ1-1; D gene ambiguous. The V gene's germline CDR1 is SGHAT and CDR2 FQNNGV. This CDR3 contains 15 residues. V lost 0 bases to trimming and J lost 5 bases, with 13 bases between them. The CDR3 is CASSLDWRVWTEAFF. The CDR3 bases are TGTGCCAGCAGCTTAGATTGGCGGGTATGGACTGAAGCTTTCTTT.

The rearrangement links TRBV11-3 to TRBJ2-3; 12 bases match TRBD2. Trimming cost V 1 base and J 4 bases; bases outside gene matches: 6. CDR1 and CDR2 from the germline V gene are SGHNT and YENEEA. The CDR3 extends over 17 amino acids. The CDR3 sequence is CASSLALAGGNSDTQYF. The CDR3 DNA reads TGTGCCAGCAGCTTAGCACTAGCGGGAGGAAATTCAGATACGCAGTATTTT.

The chain links TRBV14 to TRBJ2-3, with no clear D. The CDR3 totals 14 residues. The V gene lost 4 bases and the J gene lost 2 bases, with 10 bases spanning the gap. From germline, CDR1 is SGHDN and CDR2 FVKESK. In DNA form, the CDR3 reads TGTGCCAGCAGCCGTGGCATACTCACAGATACGCAGTATTTT. It specifies CASSRGILTDTQYF.

J is TRBJ2-2 and V is TRBV30; TRBD2 matches 9 bases. V gave up 2 bases and J gave up 1 base; unmatched junction bases: 29. The CDR3 runs to 24 residues. CDR1 is GTSNPN and CDR2 is SVGIG in the germline V gene (reference sequence). CDR3 sequence: CAWSPPVMLAGTGRAIKNTGELFF. The CDR3, as DNA: TGTGCCTGGAGTCCGCCCGTGATGCTAGCGGGGACCGGCCGGGCTATAAAGAACACCGGGGAGCTGTTTTTT.

The chain recombines TRBV7-9 with TRBJ2-1, with D unclear. The V end was cut by 11 bases, the J end by 2 bases, with 10 bases between. Germline values: CDR1 SEHNR, CDR2 FQNEAQ (reference sequence). The CDR3 is 12 residues long. CDR3 protein: CAGEQAYNEQFF. Written as DNA, the CDR3 is TGTGCCGGCGAGCAGGCCTACAATGAGCAGTTCTTC.